This T cell receptor (beta chain) was found in a study of blood T cell repertoires in COVID-19. Study overall: Italy, Spain and the United States were the sources of the convalescent and acute COVID-19 samples. PBMCs, B-cell-depleted T cells, or T cells were the source of the cDNA or gDNA that made up the material.

CDR3 size: 18 residues. Germline lookup yields CDR1 PRHDT and CDR2 FYEKMQ (reference sequence). The V end lost 3 bases, the J end lost 3 bases, and 23 bases lay between the germline ends. In the source study's methods: Quantification of nucleated cells was approximated via reference gene primer amplification. Libraries were prepared by immunoSEQ multiplex PCR; TCRdb keeps only in-frame clonotypes and omits some of them. V and J calls and clone size come straight from that table; D and trimming were deduced from the DNA. The table includes around 60,000 clones, 92% detected once. This sequence was found in a man aged 45-65 years with active COVID-19. The sequencing input was peripheral blood. The J gene is TRBJ1-1, the V gene TRBV13; the D is unclear. The CDR3 loop is CASSFGFRQPGLDTEAFF. Here the CDR3 DNA reads TGTGCCAGCAGCTTCGGTTTTAGGCAGCCGGGGTTGGACACTGAAGCTTTCTTT.